One and the same sample provided the 5 T cell receptor beta chains below, sequenced in a study of PD-1 blockade in classical Hodgkin lymphoma. Every patient had relapsed following autologous stem cell transplantation, and cohorts differed in brentuximab vedotin exposure. Sequencing was performed with immunoSEQ multiplex PCR; in TCRdb, only in-frame clones are kept and a portion is missing. The table has 16,000 or so clones, around 76% seen once. The sample here was peripheral blood mononuclear cells (PBMCs), taken before the second cycle of nivolumab. Receptors originate from a human donor with classical Hodgkin lymphoma.

V is TRBV5-3 and J is TRBJ2-2, with TRBD1 matching 10 bases. TRBV5-3 is labeled an ORF, and its function is uncertain. The CDR3 runs 17 residues. Trimming removed 1 base from V and 3 bases from J; junction bases left unmatched: 6. The CDR3 coding sequence is TGTGCCAGAAGCTTGCATATAGGACAGGGGGACACCGGGGAGCTGTTTTTT. Protein sequence: CARSLHIGQGDTGELFF.

The chain combines TRBV5-1 with TRBJ1-6; TRBD1 is a possible D gene (5 bases). The CDR3 spans 15 residues. Germline V CDR1 and CDR2: SGHRS, YFSETQ. The ends were cut back, 2 bases at V and 3 bases at J, with 9 bases in the middle. CDR3 nucleotide sequence: TGCGCCAGCAGCTTAACAGGCGACTATAATTCACCCCTCCACTTT. It is translated as CASSLTGDYNSPLHF.

The V and J genes are TRBV5-6 and TRBJ2-5; D is possibly TRBD1 or TRBD2 (6 bases each). V dropped 4 bases and J dropped 4 bases, with 11 bases sitting between them. The CDR3 loop spans 13 amino acids. CDR1 is SGHDT and CDR2 is YYEEEE in the germline V gene. This chain's CDR3 is CASSGRGRETQYF. CDR3 in DNA: TGTGCCAGCAGCGGACGGGGGCGAGAGACCCAGTACTTC.

CDR3: CASSSADMVGTGELFF. CDR3 nucleotides: TGTGCCAGCAGCTCCGCAGACATGGTTGGCACCGGGGAGCTGTTTTTT. The chain uses TRBV7-9 and TRBJ2-2, with no clear D. Germline V lookup: CDR1 SEHNR, CDR2 FQNEAQ (reference sequence). This CDR3 is built from 16 residues. The V gene lost 4 bases and the J gene lost 4 bases, with 16 bases spanning the gap.

This clone was picked up a small number of times. The rearrangement joins TRBV5-5 to TRBJ2-5; D not certain. The CDR3 covers 13 residues. V lost 4 bases and J 4 bases, leaving 11 bases between the germline ends. CDR1 and CDR2 (germline): SGHKS, YYEKEE (reference sequence). In DNA, the CDR3 is TGTGCCAGCAGCCTGACTCCCGGAGAGACCCAGTACTTC. Translated, it gives CASSLTPGETQYF.